Listed below are T cell receptor beta chains from one sample, sequenced in a study of T cells in localized non-small cell lung cancer. TCRdb's table, derived via immunoSEQ multiplex PCR, lists solely in-frame clones and lacks some. The sample holds under 150,000 clones, roughly 90% seen once. This specimen consisted of peripheral blood, obtained before any cancer treatment. The receptors derive from a female donor over 55 with stage I lung adenocarcinoma. Each CDR3 is given with its conserved first and last residue.

v_call cdr3_aa
TRBV28 CASGLSQGNTEAFF
TRBV10-1 CASSESMGGRALDEQFF
TRBV7-3 CASSLLPGLAGPNTGELFF
TRBV6-5 CASSAEGNTEAFF
TRBV28 CASSLLGRGTGELFF
TRBV7-9 CAAGEDTTYEQYF
TRBV6-6 CASSSTGLSGNTIYF
TRBV11-2 CATLQTSITYEQYF
TRBV27 CASRQVHFTDTQYF
TRBV6-5 CASSFLAAKNIQYF
TRBV2 CASRLVDGEKLFF
TRBV11-2 CASSNPAGVAYEQYF
TRBV9 CASSVESGASSYNEQFF
TRBV28 CASSGGLAGGPPETQYF
TRBV5-1 CASSRISTGAEAFF
TRBV18 CASSLQGRDQPQHF